These T cell receptor beta chains were read from a single sample in a study of cytomegalovirus exposure and HLA in healthy donors. Measured with immunoSEQ multiplex PCR; TCRdb has only the in-frame clones, and not every one. The sample lists 70,000 to 100,000 clones; 65% to 85% were seen once. Material for sequencing was PBMCs. The receptors shown here come from a man aged 18 to 30 in good health and CMV-seronegative. Both conserved end residues are part of each CDR3. The D gene is left open where the match is weak. Clone size is given for some rows only: seen once, a few or many times, or a class if the clone is expanded.

CDR3: CASSPGTGSETQYF; DNA: TGTGCCAGCAGCCCCGGGACAGGGAGCGAGACCCAGTACTTC; J: TRBJ2-5; length: 14; size: once; D: TRBD1; V: TRBV11-2
CDR3: CASSLGGGGGEKLFF; DNA: TGTGCCAGCAGCTTAGGGGGGGGCGGCGGTGAAAAACTGTTTTTT; J: TRBJ1-4; length: 15; size: -; D: -; V: TRBV7-6
CDR3: CASSEGFWDRLNQPQHF; DNA: TGTGCCAGCAGTGAAGGTTTTTGGGACAGACTCAATCAGCCCCAGCATTTT; J: TRBJ1-5; length: 17; size: -; D: TRBD1; V: TRBV2
CDR3: CASSVRTRDREDGYTF; DNA: TGTGCCAGCAGCGTACGGACCCGGGACAGGGAGGATGGCTACACCTTC; J: TRBJ1-2; length: 16; size: -; D: TRBD1; V: TRBV9
CDR3: CASSKGESTDTQYF; DNA: TGTGCCAGCTCTAAGGGGGAGAGCACAGATACGCAGTATTTT; J: TRBJ2-3; length: 14; size: -; D: -; V: TRBV27
CDR3: CASSLQGPDTQYF; DNA: TGCGCCAGCAGCTTACAGGGCCCAGATACGCAGTATTTT; J: TRBJ2-3; length: 13; size: -; D: -; V: TRBV5-1
CDR3: CATSRFGGTGNTIYF; DNA: TGTGCCACCAGCAGATTCGGGGGGACTGGAAACACCATATATTTT; J: TRBJ1-3; length: 15; size: -; D: -; V: TRBV15
CDR3: CASSSRGRTGELFF; DNA: TGTGCCAGCAGTTCCCGGGGTCGTACCGGGGAGCTGTTTTTT; J: TRBJ2-2; length: 14; size: few; D: -; V: TRBV6-5
CDR3: CASRSTGGREKLFF; DNA: TGTGCCAGCAGGTCGACAGGGGGACGTGAAAAACTGTTTTTT; J: TRBJ1-4; length: 14; size: -; D: TRBD1; V: TRBV13
CDR3: CSVAGAFSSYNEQFF; DNA: TGCAGCGTCGCGGGGGCCTTCAGCTCCTACAATGAGCAGTTCTTC; J: TRBJ2-1; length: 15; size: once; D: -; V: TRBV29-1
CDR3: CASRPGTGRDQPQHF; DNA: TGTGCCAGCAGGCCCGGGACAGGGCGGGATCAGCCCCAGCATTTT; J: TRBJ1-5; length: 15; size: few; D: TRBD1; V: TRBV2
CDR3: CASSAGLAATYEQYF; DNA: TGTGCCAGCAGCGCCGGACTAGCGGCAACCTACGAGCAGTACTTC; J: TRBJ2-7; length: 15; size: once; D: TRBD2; V: TRBV9
CDR3: CASKAGAITGELFF; DNA: TGTGCCAGCAAGGCAGGGGCGATCACCGGGGAGCTGTTTTTT; J: TRBJ2-2; length: 14; size: few; D: -; V: TRBV6-5
CDR3: CASSLLAGNTDTQYF; DNA: TGCGCCAGCAGCTTGTTAGCGGGGAACACAGATACGCAGTATTTT; J: TRBJ2-3; length: 15; size: -; D: TRBD2; V: TRBV5-1
CDR3: CASKRTGTGTDTQYF; DNA: TGTGCCAGCAAACGGACAGGGACAGGCACAGATACGCAGTATTTT; J: TRBJ2-3; length: 15; size: -; D: TRBD1; V: TRBV2
CDR3: CASKSGQGIENTEAFF; DNA: TGTGCCAGCAAGTCGGGACAGGGGATCGAGAACACTGAAGCTTTCTTT; J: TRBJ1-1; length: 16; size: few; D: -; V: TRBV12-1
CDR3: CASIQQDKAFF; DNA: TGTGCCAGCATCCAACAAGACAAAGCTTTCTTT; J: TRBJ1-1; length: 11; size: -; D: -; V: TRBV6-1
CDR3: CASSPPSGGQGEQYF; DNA: TGTGCCAGCTCACCGCCATCTGGAGGGCAGGGCGAACAGTACTTC; J: TRBJ2-7; length: 15; size: -; D: -; V: TRBV18
CDR3: CASSPRQGVAEAFF; DNA: TGTGCCAGCAGCCCGCGACAGGGGGTAGCTGAAGCTTTCTTT; J: TRBJ1-1; length: 14; size: -; D: TRBD1; V: TRBV11-3
CDR3: CAISESILGTGSVQPQHF; DNA: TGTGCCATCAGTGAGTCGATATTGGGGACAGGGTCGGTGCAGCCCCAGCATTTT; J: TRBJ1-5; length: 18; size: -; D: TRBD1; V: TRBV10-3
CDR3: CASSPTGTGSKEQYF; DNA: TGTGCCAGCAGCCCCACCGGAACAGGGTCAAAAGAGCAGTACTTC; J: TRBJ2-7; length: 15; size: few; D: -; V: TRBV6-5
CDR3: CASSPEGIQYF; DNA: TGTGCCAGCAGTCCCGAGGGCATTCAGTACTTC; J: TRBJ2-4; length: 11; size: -; D: -; V: TRBV6-6
CDR3: CASSSATGLYGYTF; DNA: TGTGCCAGCAGTTCAGCCACAGGCCTCTATGGCTACACCTTC; J: TRBJ1-2; length: 14; size: -; D: -; V: TRBV27
CDR3: CASSYTGTVGYEQYF; DNA: TGTGCCAGCAGTTATACCGGGACAGTGGGCTACGAGCAGTACTTC; J: TRBJ2-7; length: 15; size: -; D: TRBD1; V: TRBV28
CDR3: CASSLPLAAGGYNEQFF; DNA: TGTGCCAGCAGTTTACCCCTAGCAGCGGGGGGTTACAATGAGCAGTTCTTC; J: TRBJ2-1; length: 17; size: -; D: TRBD2; V: TRBV27
CDR3: CASSPGQGIFNSPLHF; DNA: TGTGCCAGCTCACCAGGACAGGGGATTTTTAATTCACCCCTCCACTTT; J: TRBJ1-6; length: 16; size: -; D: TRBD1; V: TRBV18
CDR3: CASSEPGVAGGGYEQYF; DNA: TGTGCCAGCAGCGAACCAGGAGTGGCAGGGGGTGGCTACGAGCAGTACTTC; J: TRBJ2-7; length: 17; size: -; D: TRBD1; V: TRBV6-1
CDR3: CASGLDSPGTSKLRIWQETQYF; DNA: TGTGCTAGTGGTTTGGATTCACCCGGGACTAGCAAGCTTCGGATATGGCAAGAGACCCAGTACTTC; J: TRBJ2-5; length: 22; size: -; D: TRBD2; V: TRBV12-5
CDR3: CASSLGGQGAYTYEQYF; DNA: TGTGCCAGCAGCTTAGGGGGACAGGGAGCTTACACCTACGAGCAGTACTTC; J: TRBJ2-7; length: 17; size: -; D: TRBD1; V: TRBV13